This paragraph covers one T cell receptor beta chain sequence. Its antigen is as yet unknown. This CDR3 has 14 residues. Trimming took off 3 bases at V and 7 bases at J, with 13 bases between the two ends. The V gene's germline CDR1 is LNHDA and CDR2 SQIVND (reference sequence). The data stem from a study of T cells in localized non-small cell lung cancer. Study observations and caveats: Uninvolved adjacent lung had more T cell clonality than any other tissue, topping tumor.

Repertoires were generated with immunoSEQ multiplex PCR, while TCRdb's copy carries only in-frame clones and drops some. This sample has approximately 140,000 clones, with roughly 90% found just once. The sequencing here drew on peripheral blood, taken before any cancer treatment. This TCR was sampled from a female donor older than 55 with stage I lung adenocarcinoma. The chain combines TRBV19 with TRBJ1-5; D is undetermined. CDR3 sequence (DNA): TGTGCCAGTAGTATCCTCCATGGAGACCAGCCCCAGCATTTT. Translating gives CASSILHGDQPQHF.